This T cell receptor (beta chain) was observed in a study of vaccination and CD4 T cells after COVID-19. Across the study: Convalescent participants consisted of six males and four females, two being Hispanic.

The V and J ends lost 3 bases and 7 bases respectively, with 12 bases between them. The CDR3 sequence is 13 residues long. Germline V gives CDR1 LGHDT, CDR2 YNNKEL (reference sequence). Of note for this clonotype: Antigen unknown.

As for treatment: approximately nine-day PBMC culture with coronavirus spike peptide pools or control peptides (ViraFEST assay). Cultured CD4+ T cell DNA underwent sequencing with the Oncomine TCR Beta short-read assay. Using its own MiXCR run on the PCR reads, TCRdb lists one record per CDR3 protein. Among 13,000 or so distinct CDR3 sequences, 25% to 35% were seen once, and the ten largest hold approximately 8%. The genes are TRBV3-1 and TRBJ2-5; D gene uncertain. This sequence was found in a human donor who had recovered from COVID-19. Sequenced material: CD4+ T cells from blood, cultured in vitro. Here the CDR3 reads CASSHGPVGTQYF. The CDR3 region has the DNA TGTGCCAGCAGCCATGGCCCAGTCGGGACCCAGTACTTC.